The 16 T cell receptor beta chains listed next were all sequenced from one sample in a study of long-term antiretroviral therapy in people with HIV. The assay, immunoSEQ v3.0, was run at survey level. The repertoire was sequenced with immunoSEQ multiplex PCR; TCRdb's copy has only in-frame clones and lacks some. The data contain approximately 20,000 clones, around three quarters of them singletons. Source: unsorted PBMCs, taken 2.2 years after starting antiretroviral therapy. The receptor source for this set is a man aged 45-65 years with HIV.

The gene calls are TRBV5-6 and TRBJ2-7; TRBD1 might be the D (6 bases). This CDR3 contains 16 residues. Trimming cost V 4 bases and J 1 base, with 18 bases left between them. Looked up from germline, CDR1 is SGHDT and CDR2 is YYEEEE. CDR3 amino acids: CASSPLTWGQSYEQYF. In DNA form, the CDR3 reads TGTGCCAGCAGCCCCCTTACATGGGGGCAGTCCTACGAGCAGTACTTC.

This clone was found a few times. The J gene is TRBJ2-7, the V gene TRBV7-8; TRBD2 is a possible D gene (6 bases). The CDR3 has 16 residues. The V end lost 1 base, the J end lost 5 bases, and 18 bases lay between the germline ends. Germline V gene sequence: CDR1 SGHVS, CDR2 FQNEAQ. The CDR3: CASSLDQTGVVHEQYF. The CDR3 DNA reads TGTGCCAGCAGCTTAGATCAGACGGGAGTAGTGCACGAGCAGTACTTC.

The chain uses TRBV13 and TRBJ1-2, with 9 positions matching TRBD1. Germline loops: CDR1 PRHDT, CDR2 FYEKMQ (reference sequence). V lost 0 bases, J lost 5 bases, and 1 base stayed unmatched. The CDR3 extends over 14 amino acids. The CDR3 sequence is CASSLGTGGYGYTF. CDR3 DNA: TGTGCCAGCAGCTTAGGGACAGGGGGGTATGGCTACACCTTC.

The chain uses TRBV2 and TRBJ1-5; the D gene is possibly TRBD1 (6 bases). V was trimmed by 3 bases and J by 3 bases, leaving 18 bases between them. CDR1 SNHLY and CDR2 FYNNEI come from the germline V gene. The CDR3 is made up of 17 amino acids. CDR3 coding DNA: TGTGCCAGCAGTGACAGAGGGCAGGGACACGTCAATCAGCCCCAGCATTTT. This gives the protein CASSDRGQGHVNQPQHF. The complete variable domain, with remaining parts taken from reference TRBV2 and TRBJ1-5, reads EPEVTQTPSHQVTQMGQEVILRCVPISNHLYFYWYRQILGQKVEFLVSFYNNEISEKSEIFDDQFSVERPDGSNFTLKIRSTKLEDSAMYFCASSDRGQGHVNQPQHFGDGTRLSIL.

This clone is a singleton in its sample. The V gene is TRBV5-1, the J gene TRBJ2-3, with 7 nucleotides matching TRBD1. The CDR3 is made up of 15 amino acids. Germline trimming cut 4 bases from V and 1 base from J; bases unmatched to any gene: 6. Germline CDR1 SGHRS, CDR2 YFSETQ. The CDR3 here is CASSVLGQGTDTQYF. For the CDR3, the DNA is TGCGCCAGCAGCGTATTAGGACAGGGCACAGATACGCAGTATTTT. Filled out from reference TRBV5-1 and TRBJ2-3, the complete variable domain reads KAGVTQTPRYLIKTRGQQVTLSCSPISGHRSVSWYQQTPGQGLQFLFEYFSETQRNKGNFPGRFSGRQFSNSRSEMNVSTLELGDSALYLCASSVLGQGTDTQYFGPGTRLTVL.

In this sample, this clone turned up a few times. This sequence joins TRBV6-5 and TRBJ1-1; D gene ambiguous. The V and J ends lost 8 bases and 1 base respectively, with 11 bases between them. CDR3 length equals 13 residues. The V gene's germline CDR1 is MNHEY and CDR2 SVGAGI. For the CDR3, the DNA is TGTGCCAGCTCGAGGATTACGAACACTGAAGCTTTCTTT. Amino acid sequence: CASSRITNTEAFF.

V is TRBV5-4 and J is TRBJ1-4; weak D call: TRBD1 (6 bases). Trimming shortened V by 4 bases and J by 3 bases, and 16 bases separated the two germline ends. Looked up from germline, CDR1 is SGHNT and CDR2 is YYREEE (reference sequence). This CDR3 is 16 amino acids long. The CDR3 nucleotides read TGTGCCAGCAGCCCTGTCCCGGGGGCTTCTAATGAAAAACTGTTTTTT. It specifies CASSPVPGASNEKLFF. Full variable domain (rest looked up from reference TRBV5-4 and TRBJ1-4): ETGVTQSPTHLIKTRGQQVTLRCSSQSGHNTVSWYQQALGQGPQFIFQYYREEENGRGNFPPRFSGLQFPNYSSELNVNALELDDSALYLCASSPVPGASNEKLFFGSGTQLSVL.

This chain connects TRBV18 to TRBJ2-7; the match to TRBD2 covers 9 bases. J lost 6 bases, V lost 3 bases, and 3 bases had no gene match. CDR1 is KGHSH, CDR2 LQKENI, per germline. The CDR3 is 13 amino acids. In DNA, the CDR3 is TGTGCCAGCTCACCGGGACTAGCCTCCGAGCAGTACTTC. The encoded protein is CASSPGLASEQYF.

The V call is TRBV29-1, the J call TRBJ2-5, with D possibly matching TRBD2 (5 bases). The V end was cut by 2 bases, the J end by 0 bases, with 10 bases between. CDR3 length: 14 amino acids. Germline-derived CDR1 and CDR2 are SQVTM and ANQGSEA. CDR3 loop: CSVEIDYYQETQYF. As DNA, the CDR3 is TGCAGCGTTGAAATTGACTATTACCAAGAGACCCAGTACTTC.

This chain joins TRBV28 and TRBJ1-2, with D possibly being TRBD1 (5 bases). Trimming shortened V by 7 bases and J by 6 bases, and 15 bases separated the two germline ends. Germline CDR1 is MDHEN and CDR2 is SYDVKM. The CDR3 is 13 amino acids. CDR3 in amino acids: CASTPGLGDGYTF. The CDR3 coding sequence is TGTGCCAGCACCCCCGGGCTGGGGGATGGCTACACCTTC.

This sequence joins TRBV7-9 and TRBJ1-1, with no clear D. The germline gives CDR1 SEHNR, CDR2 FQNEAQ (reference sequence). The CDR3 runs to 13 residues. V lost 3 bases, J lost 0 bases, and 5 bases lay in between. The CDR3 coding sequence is TGTGCCAGCAGCTTCTTGATGAACACTGAAGCTTTCTTT. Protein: CASSFLMNTEAFF. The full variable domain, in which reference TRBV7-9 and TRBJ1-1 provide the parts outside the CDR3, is DTGVSQNPRHKITKRGQNVTFRCDPISEHNRLYWYRQTLGQGPEFLTYFQNEAQLEKSRLLSDRFSAERPKGSFSTLEIQRTEQGDSAMYLCASSFLMNTEAFFGQGTRLTVV.

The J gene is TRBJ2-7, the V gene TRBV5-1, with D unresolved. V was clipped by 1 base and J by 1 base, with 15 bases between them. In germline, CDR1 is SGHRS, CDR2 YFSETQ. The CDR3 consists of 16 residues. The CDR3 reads CASSLTVGGSSYEQYF. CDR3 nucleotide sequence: TGCGCCAGCAGCTTGACGGTGGGCGGATCTTCCTACGAGCAGTACTTC.

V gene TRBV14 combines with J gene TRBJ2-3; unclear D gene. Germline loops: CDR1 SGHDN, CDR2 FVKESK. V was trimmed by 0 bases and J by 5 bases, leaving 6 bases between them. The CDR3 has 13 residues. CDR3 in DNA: TGTGCCAGCAGCCAAGATAACGGAGATACGCAGTATTTT. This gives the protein CASSQDNGDTQYF.

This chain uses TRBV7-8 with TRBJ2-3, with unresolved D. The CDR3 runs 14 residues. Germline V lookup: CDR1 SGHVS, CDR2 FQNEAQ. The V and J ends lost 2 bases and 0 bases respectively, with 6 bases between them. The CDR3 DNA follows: TGTGCCAGCAGCTTAAGGAGTAGCACAGATACGCAGTATTTT. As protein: CASSLRSSTDTQYF.

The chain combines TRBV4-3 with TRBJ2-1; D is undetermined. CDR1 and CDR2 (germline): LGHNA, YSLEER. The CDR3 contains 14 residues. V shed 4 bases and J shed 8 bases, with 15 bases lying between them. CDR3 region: CASSPQWEFDEQFF. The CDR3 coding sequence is TGCGCCAGCAGCCCGCAGTGGGAATTCGATGAGCAGTTCTTC.

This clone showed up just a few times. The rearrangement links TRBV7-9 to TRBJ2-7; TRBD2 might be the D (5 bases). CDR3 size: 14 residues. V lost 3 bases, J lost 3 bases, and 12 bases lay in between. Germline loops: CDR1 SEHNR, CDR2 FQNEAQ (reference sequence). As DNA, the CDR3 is TGTGCCAGCAGCTTGGGTAAAGGGAGCTACGAGCAGTACTTC. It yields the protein CASSLGKGSYEQYF.